This is a list of T cell receptor beta chains from one sample in a study of shared clonotypes between healthy human individuals. The assay was immunoSEQ multiplex PCR, and TCRdb's table has in-frame clones only and misses some. The sample holds about 980,000 clones, 76% seen once. The sequencing sample was made of memory CD4+ T cells sorted from blood. The origin of the receptors is a man in his late teens or twenties in good health. CDR3s include the opening cysteine and the closing phenylalanine or tryptophan. Fields, in order: J gene, D gene, clone size, V gene, CDR3 DNA, CDR3 protein. D genes are given only for firm matches. Size is stated for part of the rows, as once, few or many counts, or as a class when the clone is expanded.

J gene: TRBJ2-1
D gene: .
clone size: .
V gene: TRBV11-1
CDR3 DNA: TGTGCCAGCAGCTTAGATGGATTAGTGGGGTACAATGAGCAGTTCTTC
CDR3 protein: CASSLDGLVGYNEQFF

J gene: TRBJ1-4
D gene: .
clone size: .
V gene: TRBV30
CDR3 DNA: TGTGCCTGGAGCTCAAATGAAAAACTGTTTTTT
CDR3 protein: CAWSSNEKLFF

J gene: TRBJ2-5
D gene: TRBD1
clone size: .
V gene: TRBV6-6
CDR3 DNA: TGTGCCAGCAGTTACGACAGGGTGGGGACCCAGTACTTC
CDR3 protein: CASSYDRVGTQYF

J gene: TRBJ2-1
D gene: TRBD1
clone size: .
V gene: TRBV19
CDR3 DNA: TGTGCCAGTCTTCCACCCGGGACAGTCTCCTACAATGAGCAGTTCTTC
CDR3 protein: CASLPPGTVSYNEQFF

J gene: TRBJ2-1
D gene: TRBD1
clone size: .
V gene: TRBV2
CDR3 DNA: TGTGCCAGCAGTCGGACAGGGGATGGAGAGCAGTTCTTC
CDR3 protein: CASSRTGDGEQFF

J gene: TRBJ1-1
D gene: .
clone size: .
V gene: TRBV29-1
CDR3 DNA: TGCAGCGGTTCCGGACACTTGAACACTGAAGCTTTCTTT
CDR3 protein: CSGSGHLNTEAFF

J gene: TRBJ1-1
D gene: .
clone size: many
V gene: TRBV2
CDR3 DNA: TGTGCCAGCAGTGTTGGAAACACTGAAGCTTTCTTT
CDR3 protein: CASSVGNTEAFF

J gene: TRBJ2-7
D gene: .
clone size: .
V gene: TRBV2
CDR3 DNA: TGTGCCAGCAGTGTGGGTGAAGTCTACGAGCAGTACTTC
CDR3 protein: CASSVGEVYEQYF

J gene: TRBJ1-2
D gene: TRBD1
clone size: .
V gene: TRBV2
CDR3 DNA: TGTGCCAGCGGTCCCCAGGGGGCGGCTAACTATGGCTACACCTTC
CDR3 protein: CASGPQGAANYGYTF

J gene: TRBJ2-7
D gene: TRBD2
clone size: few
V gene: TRBV19
CDR3 DNA: TGTGCCAGTAGTTCCCGGACTAGCGGGGGAGTAAGCTACGAGCAGTACTTC
CDR3 protein: CASSSRTSGGVSYEQYF

J gene: TRBJ2-7
D gene: .
clone size: .
V gene: TRBV9
CDR3 DNA: TGTGCCAGCAGCTTACTGCCTGGGGACGAGCAGTACTTC
CDR3 protein: CASSLLPGDEQYF

J gene: TRBJ2-1
D gene: TRBD2
clone size: .
V gene: TRBV7-7
CDR3 DNA: TGTGCTAGCAGCTCGGGGGGGAGCTCCTACAATGAGCAGTTCTTC
CDR3 protein: CASSSGGSSYNEQFF

J gene: TRBJ2-7
D gene: .
clone size: .
V gene: TRBV5-1
CDR3 DNA: TGCGCCAGCAGCCTTGGACCGCAGGGACGCGAGCAGTACTTC
CDR3 protein: CASSLGPQGREQYF

J gene: TRBJ2-7
D gene: .
clone size: .
V gene: TRBV7-2
CDR3 DNA: TGTGCCAGCAGCTTAGACTCAGGGAAGTACGAGCAGTACTTC
CDR3 protein: CASSLDSGKYEQYF

J gene: TRBJ2-3
D gene: TRBD1
clone size: .
V gene: TRBV10-3
CDR3 DNA: TGTGCCATCAGTGAGGACAGGGCCACAGATACGCAGTATTTT
CDR3 protein: CAISEDRATDTQYF

J gene: TRBJ2-7
D gene: .
clone size: .
V gene: TRBV7-9
CDR3 DNA: TGTGCCAGCAGCTTAGCGGATCAGATCGACGAGCAGTACTTC
CDR3 protein: CASSLADQIDEQYF

J gene: TRBJ2-7
D gene: .
clone size: .
V gene: TRBV30
CDR3 DNA: TGTGCCTGGAGTACGCGTGGTACGGCCTACGAGCAGTACTTC
CDR3 protein: CAWSTRGTAYEQYF

J gene: TRBJ1-2
D gene: .
clone size: few
V gene: TRBV2
CDR3 DNA: TGTGCCAGCGGCAGTCAGGATTATGGCTACACCTTC
CDR3 protein: CASGSQDYGYTF

J gene: TRBJ1-2
D gene: .
clone size: .
V gene: TRBV7-2
CDR3 DNA: TGTGCCAGCAGCTTAGAGGTGGGGAGCTACACCTTC
CDR3 protein: CASSLEVGSYTF

J gene: TRBJ1-1
D gene: .
clone size: few
V gene: TRBV4-1
CDR3 DNA: TGCGCCAGCAGCCAAGAGTCCCGGGACACTGAAGCTTTCTTT
CDR3 protein: CASSQESRDTEAFF

J gene: TRBJ1-6
D gene: .
clone size: .
V gene: TRBV28
CDR3 DNA: TGTGCCAGCAGTTTAACAGTCCTTTCGAATTCACCCCTCCACTTT
CDR3 protein: CASSLTVLSNSPLHF

J gene: TRBJ1-2
D gene: .
clone size: .
V gene: TRBV5-1
CDR3 DNA: TGCGCCAGCAGCCCCGGCGGGGGAGGGGGTTATGGCTACACCTTC
CDR3 protein: CASSPGGGGGYGYTF

J gene: TRBJ1-1
D gene: .
clone size: .
V gene: TRBV5-4
CDR3 DNA: TGTGCCAGCAGCTTGGATCAGGGTCCAGCTTTCTTT
CDR3 protein: CASSLDQGPAFF

J gene: TRBJ2-1
D gene: TRBD2
clone size: .
V gene: TRBV10-3
CDR3 DNA: TGTGCCATCATGACTAGCGGGAGTAATGAGCAGTTCTTC
CDR3 protein: CAIMTSGSNEQFF

J gene: TRBJ1-4
D gene: TRBD1
clone size: .
V gene: TRBV6-5
CDR3 DNA: TGTGCCAGCAACGCACAGGGGACTAATGAAAAACTGTTTTTT
CDR3 protein: CASNAQGTNEKLFF

J gene: TRBJ1-4
D gene: .
clone size: .
V gene: TRBV14
CDR3 DNA: TGTGCCAGCAGCCAAGTGACCAACTTACTGTTTTTT
CDR3 protein: CASSQVTNLLFF

J gene: TRBJ2-3
D gene: .
clone size: .
V gene: TRBV7-2
CDR3 DNA: TGTGCCAGCACCATTCGGGCGGGATATACGCAGTATTTT
CDR3 protein: CASTIRAGYTQYF

J gene: TRBJ1-5
D gene: .
clone size: .
V gene: TRBV30
CDR3 DNA: TGTGCCTGGAGTAGGGGAGGGGCGAATCAGCCCCAGCATTTT
CDR3 protein: CAWSRGGANQPQHF

J gene: TRBJ2-3
D gene: TRBD2
clone size: many
V gene: TRBV5-1
CDR3 DNA: TGCGCCAGCAGCTCGGCTTCGGGCGGGAGCGGCACAGATACGCAGTATTTT
CDR3 protein: CASSSASGGSGTDTQYF

J gene: TRBJ1-2
D gene: .
clone size: many
V gene: TRBV19
CDR3 DNA: TGTGCCAGTAGTATCCAGGGAGGGGGTAACTATGGCTACACCTTC
CDR3 protein: CASSIQGGGNYGYTF

J gene: TRBJ2-6
D gene: .
clone size: .
V gene: TRBV5-1
CDR3 DNA: TGCGCCAGCAGCTTGATAACTTCTGGGGCCAACGTCCTGACTTTC
CDR3 protein: CASSLITSGANVLTF

J gene: TRBJ1-6
D gene: TRBD1
clone size: few
V gene: TRBV19
CDR3 DNA: TGTGCCAGTAGGACAGGGTTTAATTCACCCCTCCACTTT
CDR3 protein: CASRTGFNSPLHF

J gene: TRBJ2-5
D gene: TRBD1
clone size: .
V gene: TRBV7-2
CDR3 DNA: TGTGCCAGCAGCAAGGACAGGGGCCAAGAGACCCAGTACTTC
CDR3 protein: CASSKDRGQETQYF

J gene: TRBJ2-7
D gene: .
clone size: .
V gene: TRBV29-1
CDR3 DNA: TGCAGCGTGGGGTCCTTAGGTTACGAGCAGTACTTC
CDR3 protein: CSVGSLGYEQYF

J gene: TRBJ2-1
D gene: .
clone size: .
V gene: TRBV10-1
CDR3 DNA: TGCGCCAGCAGCCGGATCACGAACCAACTATTATTCTTC
CDR3 protein: CASSRITNQLLFF

J gene: TRBJ2-1
D gene: TRBD2
clone size: .
V gene: TRBV29-1
CDR3 DNA: TGCAGCGGGCAAGCGGGAAGTGGCTACAATGAGCAGTTCTTC
CDR3 protein: CSGQAGSGYNEQFF

J gene: TRBJ2-7
D gene: .
clone size: .
V gene: TRBV12-1
CDR3 DNA: TGTGCCAGCAGCTTTCGAATATCCCTAGCGGGGGGTGCCTACGAGCAGTACTTC
CDR3 protein: CASSFRISLAGGAYEQYF

J gene: TRBJ1-2
D gene: .
clone size: .
V gene: TRBV15
CDR3 DNA: TGTGCCACCAGCAGAGTTGGGCAGGGCAACTATGGCTACACCTTC
CDR3 protein: CATSRVGQGNYGYTF

J gene: TRBJ2-5
D gene: .
clone size: .
V gene: TRBV18
CDR3 DNA: TGTGCCAGCTCACTCAACGCGGGGCAAGAGACCCAGTACTTC
CDR3 protein: CASSLNAGQETQYF

J gene: TRBJ2-5
D gene: .
clone size: .
V gene: TRBV2
CDR3 DNA: TGTGCCAGCAGTACCGAGAGGGGGGAGACCCAGTACTTC
CDR3 protein: CASSTERGETQYF

J gene: TRBJ1-5
D gene: .
clone size: .
V gene: TRBV6-1
CDR3 DNA: TGTGCCAGCAGTGATGGGCTCTCCTTTGGCAATCAGCCCCAGCATTTT
CDR3 protein: CASSDGLSFGNQPQHF

J gene: TRBJ2-2
D gene: .
clone size: .
V gene: TRBV11-3
CDR3 DNA: TGTGCCAGCAGCTTAGCCGGAACAGCTAACACCGGGGAGCTGTTTTTT
CDR3 protein: CASSLAGTANTGELFF